These 10 T cell receptor beta chains were all obtained from the same sample, sequenced in a study of blood T cell repertoires in COVID-19. Sequencing was performed with immunoSEQ multiplex PCR; in TCRdb, only in-frame clones are kept and a portion is missing. The data contain about 120,000 clones, roughly 83% of them singletons. Sequenced sample: peripheral blood. The source of these receptors is a woman aged 80 or older with acute or convalescent COVID-19.

The chain links TRBV6-5 to TRBJ1-2; no clear D. V was trimmed by 7 bases and J by 8 bases, leaving 14 bases between them. Per the germline V gene, CDR1 is MNHEY and CDR2 is SVGAGI. The CDR3 contains 12 residues. The chain's CDR3 is CASKQWGEGYTF. CDR3 DNA sequence: TGTGCCAGCAAGCAATGGGGAGAAGGCTACACCTTC.

In this sample, this clone turned up a few times. This rearrangement joins TRBV28 to TRBJ1-2; D perhaps matches TRBD1 (5 bases). The CDR3 loop spans 15 amino acids. Germline CDR1 is MDHEN and CDR2 is SYDVKM. Trimming left V 6 bases short and J 6 bases short, with 20 bases between. Written as DNA, the CDR3 is TGTGCCAGCAGCCCCCGTCGGGGGGTCAATCATGGCTACACCTTC. Its protein product is CASSPRRGVNHGYTF.

The sample holds a few counts of this clone. The chain joins TRBV7-8 to TRBJ2-3; TRBD2 agrees at 9 bases. The germline CDR1 and CDR2 sequences are SGHVS and FQNEAQ. The CDR3 runs 17 residues. J lost 7 bases, V lost 1 base, and 12 bases had no gene match. CDR3 sequence (DNA): TGTGCCAGCAGCTTAGACGAGGTAGCGGGAGCCGGTAATACGCAGTATTTT. Encoded protein: CASSLDEVAGAGNTQYF.

The chain combines TRBV7-2 with TRBJ2-7; 9 positions match TRBD2. The CDR3 is 14 residues long. The germline V gene has CDR1 SGHTA and CDR2 FQGNSA. J lost 9 bases, V lost 5 bases, and 11 bases had no gene match. The CDR3 region is CASSPAGGGVGQYF. For the CDR3, the DNA is TGTGCCAGCAGCCCAGCGGGGGGTGGGGTTGGGCAGTACTTC.

This clone was counted once. The chain is built from TRBV6-2 or TRBV6-3 and TRBJ2-5; the match to TRBD2 covers 9 bases. With V trimmed by 2 bases and J by 5 bases, 6 bases remained unmatched. The CDR3 loop spans 15 amino acids. CDR1 MNHEY and CDR2 SVGEGT come from the germline V gene. As DNA, the CDR3 is TGTGCCAGCAGTTACCTGCGGGAGGGCCAGGAGACCCAGTACTTC. It specifies CASSYLREGQETQYF.

The rearrangement uses TRBV19 and TRBJ1-2, with 10 bases lining up with TRBD1. V was clipped by 5 bases and J by 4 bases; unmatched bases: 10. Looked up from germline, CDR1 is LNHDA and CDR2 is SQIVND (reference sequence). The CDR3 covers 16 residues. CDR3 loop: CASSRDRGPGGYGYTF. The CDR3 coding sequence is TGTGCCAGTAGTCGGGACAGGGGACCGGGTGGCTATGGCTACACCTTC.

The chain employs TRBV30 and TRBJ1-1; TRBD1 matches 8 bases. The ends lost 5 bases at V and 3 bases at J; junction bases unmatched: 5. Germline CDR1 is GTSNPN and CDR2 is SVGIG (reference sequence). The CDR3 spans 13 residues. CDR3 protein: CAWGTGGYTEAFF. DNA for the CDR3: TGTGCCTGGGGTACAGGGGGGTACACTGAAGCTTTCTTT.

The V and J genes are TRBV7-2 and TRBJ1-5; a possible D gene is TRBD1 (6 bases). V gave up 1 base and J gave up 7 bases, with 8 bases separating them. This CDR3 contains 13 residues. Germline CDR1 reads SGHTA; CDR2 reads FQGNSA. CDR3 residues: CASSLGQAQPQHF. CDR3 in DNA: TGTGCCAGCAGCTTAGGACAGGCCCAGCCCCAGCATTTT.

V is TRBV7-2 and J is TRBJ2-2; 10 bases align to TRBD1. This CDR3 region has 14 residues. The junction had 3 bases not matched to a gene; V was cut back by 5 bases and J by 6 bases. CDR1 is SGHTA, CDR2 FQGNSA, per germline. For the CDR3, the DNA is TGTGCCAGCAGCCCCGGACAGGGGGCCGGGGAGCTGTTTTTT. As protein: CASSPGQGAGELFF.

This chain links TRBV29-1 with TRBJ1-1; D remains ambiguous. CDR3 length equals 13 residues. The V gene lost 5 bases and the J gene lost 1 base, with 11 bases spanning the gap. CDR1 and CDR2 (germline): SQVTM, ANQGSEA. The CDR3 loop is CSVSDRGNTEAFF. CDR3 DNA: TGCAGCGTTTCCGACCGGGGGAACACTGAAGCTTTCTTT.